This TCR beta chain was sequenced in a study of CD8+ T cells in alopecia areata. Regarding the study as a whole: For lesional scalp, especially alopecia totalis/universalis, clonality was higher than in normal scalp.

Germline lookup yields CDR1 SGHVS and CDR2 FQNEAQ. The CDR3 is 20 residues long. V lost 2 bases and J lost 0, with 20 bases in between. Regarding this clone: Its specificity is unknown.

Extraction of RNA preceded its reverse transcription into cDNA, which served as the sequencing template. The table came from immunoSEQ multiplex PCR; TCRdb's copy has only in-frame clones and leaves some out. The sample records 30,000 to 45,000 clones, approximately 54% being singletons. CD4+ cells from a handful of patients underwent sorting into CD25+CD127- cells. The receptor comes from a human donor with alopecia areata. The sample comprised CD4+ Tregs sorted from blood. The chain has TRBV7-8 and TRBJ2-6; D perhaps matches TRBD2 (6 bases). CDR3 protein: CASSLTFGGRSVSGANVLTF. The CDR3 DNA reads as TGTGCCAGCAGCTTAACATTCGGGGGACGGAGCGTCTCTGGGGCCAACGTCCTGACTTTC.